This T cell receptor (beta chain) was identified during a study of T cell changes during pregnancy in multiple sclerosis. TCRdb's table, derived via immunoSEQ multiplex PCR, lists solely in-frame clones and lacks some. The sample includes roughly 120,000 clones, approximately 94% of them seen just once. Per the germline V gene, CDR1 is SGHNT and CDR2 is YYREEE (reference sequence). The V segment lost 4 bases and the J segment 9 bases; nucleotides outside the gene matches: 16. The CDR3 is made up of 16 amino acids. The source was peripheral blood, collected before pregnancy. The sequence came from a female donor with multiple sclerosis, enrolled in a pregnancy study. This chain links TRBV5-4 with TRBJ2-1, with 7 bases matching TRBD2. CDR3 coding DNA: TGTGCCAGCAGCGCGAGTCCGGGACCGAGCGGGATTGAGCAGTTCTTC. Amino acids: CASSASPGPSGIEQFF.